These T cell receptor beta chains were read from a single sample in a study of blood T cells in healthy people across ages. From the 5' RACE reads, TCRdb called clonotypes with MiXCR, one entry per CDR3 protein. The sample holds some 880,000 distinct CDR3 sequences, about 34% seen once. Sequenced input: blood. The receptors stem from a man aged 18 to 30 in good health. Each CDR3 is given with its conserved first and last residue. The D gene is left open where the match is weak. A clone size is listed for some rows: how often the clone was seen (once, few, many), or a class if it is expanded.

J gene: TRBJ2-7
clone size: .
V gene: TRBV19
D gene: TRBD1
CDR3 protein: CASSIDTGDLYEQYF
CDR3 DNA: TGTGCCAGTAGTATTGATACAGGGGACCTCTACGAGCAGTACTTC

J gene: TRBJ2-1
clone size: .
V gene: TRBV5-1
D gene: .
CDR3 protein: CASSPHTTYNEQFF
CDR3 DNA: TGCGCCAGCAGCCCACACACTACCTACAATGAGCAGTTCTTC

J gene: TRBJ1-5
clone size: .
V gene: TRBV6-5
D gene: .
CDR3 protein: CASSYSKGDSQPQHF
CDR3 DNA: TGTGCCAGCAGTTACTCGAAAGGGGACTCTCAGCCCCAGCATTTT

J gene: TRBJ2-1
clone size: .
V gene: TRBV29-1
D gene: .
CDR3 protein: CSVKPGRGFGETQFF
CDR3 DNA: TGCAGCGTCAAACCGGGACGGGGGTTTGGAGAGACCCAGTTCTTC

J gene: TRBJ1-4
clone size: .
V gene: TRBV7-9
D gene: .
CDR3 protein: CASREGRNEKLFF
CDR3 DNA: TGTGCCAGCCGAGAGGGGCGGAATGAAAAACTGTTTTTT

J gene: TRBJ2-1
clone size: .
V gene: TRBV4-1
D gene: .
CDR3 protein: CASSPEKGSYHEQFF
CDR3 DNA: TGCGCCAGCAGCCCAGAAAAAGGATCCTACCATGAGCAGTTCTTC

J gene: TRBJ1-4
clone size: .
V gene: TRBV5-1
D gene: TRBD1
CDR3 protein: CASSPTGASSEKLFF
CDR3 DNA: TGCGCCAGCAGCCCAACAGGGGCGTCGAGTGAAAAACTGTTTTTT

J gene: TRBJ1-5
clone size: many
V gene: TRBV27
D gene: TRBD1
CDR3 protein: CASSPQGNNQPQHF
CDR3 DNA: TGTGCCAGCAGCCCACAGGGGAACAATCAGCCCCAGCATTTT

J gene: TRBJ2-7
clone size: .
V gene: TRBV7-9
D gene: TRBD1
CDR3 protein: CASSLRDSGVEQYF
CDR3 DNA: TGTGCCAGCAGCCTACGGGACAGTGGGGTCGAGCAGTACTTC

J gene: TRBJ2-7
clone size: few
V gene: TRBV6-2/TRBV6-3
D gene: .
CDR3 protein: CASNQQAPYEQYF
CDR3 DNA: TGTGCCAGCAACCAACAGGCCCCCTACGAGCAGTACTTC

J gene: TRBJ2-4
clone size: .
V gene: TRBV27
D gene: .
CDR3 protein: CASSITTGSGNEQYF
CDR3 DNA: TGTGCCAGCAGTATTACGACAGGTTCCGGGAATGAGCAGTACTTC

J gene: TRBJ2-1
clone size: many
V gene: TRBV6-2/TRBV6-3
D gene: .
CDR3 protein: CASSPRQYTYNEQFF
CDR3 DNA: TGTGCCAGCAGTCCGAGACAGTATACCTACAATGAGCAGTTCTTC

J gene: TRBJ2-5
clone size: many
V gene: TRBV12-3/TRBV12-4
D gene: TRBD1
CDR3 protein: CASSWGQGGETQYF
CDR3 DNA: TGTGCCAGCAGTTGGGGACAGGGTGGAGAGACCCAGTACTTC

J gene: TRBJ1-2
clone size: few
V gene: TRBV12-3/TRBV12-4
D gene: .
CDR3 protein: CASSLTGLEEGYTF
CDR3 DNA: TGTGCCAGCAGTTTGACAGGTCTTGAAGAAGGCTACACCTTC

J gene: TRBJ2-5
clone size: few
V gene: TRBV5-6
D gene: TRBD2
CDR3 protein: CASSSYSGVETQYF
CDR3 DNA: TGTGCCAGCAGCTCATATAGCGGGGTAGAGACCCAGTACTTC

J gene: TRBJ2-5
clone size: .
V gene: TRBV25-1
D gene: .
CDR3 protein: CASSERGGNKRNTQYF
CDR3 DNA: TGTGCCAGCAGTGAACGGGGCGGGAACAAGAGGAACACCCAGTACTTC

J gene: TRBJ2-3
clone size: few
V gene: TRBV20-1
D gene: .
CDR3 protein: CSARDFGGPMTDTQYF
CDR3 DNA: TGCAGTGCTAGAGATTTCGGTGGGCCCATGACAGATACGCAGTATTTT

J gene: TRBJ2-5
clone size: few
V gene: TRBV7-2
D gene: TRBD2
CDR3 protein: CASSQASGEETQYF
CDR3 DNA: TGTGCCAGCAGCCAGGCGAGCGGGGAGGAGACCCAGTACTTC

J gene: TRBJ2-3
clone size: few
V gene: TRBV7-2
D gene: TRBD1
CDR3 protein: CASSLTGTAVDTQYF
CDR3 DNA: TGTGCCAGCAGCTTGACCGGGACAGCAGTAGATACGCAGTATTTT

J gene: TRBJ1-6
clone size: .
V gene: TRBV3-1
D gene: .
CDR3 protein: CASSQVQNSPLHF
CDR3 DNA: TGTGCCAGCAGCCAAGTACAGAATTCACCCCTCCACTTT

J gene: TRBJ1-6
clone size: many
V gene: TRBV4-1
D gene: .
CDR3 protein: CASSVDMSSYNSPLHF
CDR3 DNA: TGCGCCAGCAGCGTCGACATGAGCTCCTATAATTCACCCCTCCACTTT

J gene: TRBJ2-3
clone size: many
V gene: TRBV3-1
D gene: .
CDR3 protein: CASSPGWDTQYF
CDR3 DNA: TGTGCCAGCAGCCCCGGTTGGGATACGCAGTATTTT

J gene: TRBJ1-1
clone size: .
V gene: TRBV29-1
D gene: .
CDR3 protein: CSVRRTEAFF
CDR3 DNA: TGCAGCGTTCGGCGAACTGAAGCTTTCTTT

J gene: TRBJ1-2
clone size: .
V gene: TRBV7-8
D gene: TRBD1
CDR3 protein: CASSFPRTGGNGYTF
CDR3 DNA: TGTGCCAGCAGCTTCCCCAGGACAGGGGGGAATGGCTACACCTTC

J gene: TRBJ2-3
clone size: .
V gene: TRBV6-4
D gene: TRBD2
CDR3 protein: CASGEMGLAFITATDTQYF
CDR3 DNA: TGTGCCAGCGGCGAAATGGGACTAGCGTTCATTACCGCCACAGATACGCAGTATTTT

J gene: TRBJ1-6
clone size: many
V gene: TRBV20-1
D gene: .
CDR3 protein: CSASPTANSPLHF
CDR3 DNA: TGCAGTGCTAGCCCCACAGCGAATTCACCCCTCCACTTT

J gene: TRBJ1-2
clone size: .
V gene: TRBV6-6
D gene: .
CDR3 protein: CASSGGGALWSGYTF
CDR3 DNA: TGTGCCAGCAGCGGGGGGGGCGCCTTGTGGAGTGGCTACACCTTC

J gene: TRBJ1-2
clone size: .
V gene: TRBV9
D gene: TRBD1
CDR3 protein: CASSVNRDRLANYGYTF
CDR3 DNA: TGTGCCAGCAGCGTGAACCGGGACAGACTAGCTAACTATGGCTACACCTTC

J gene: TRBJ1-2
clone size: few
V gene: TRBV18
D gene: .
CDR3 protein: CASSPDQENYGYTF
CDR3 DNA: TGTGCCAGCTCACCGGATCAGGAGAACTATGGCTACACCTTC

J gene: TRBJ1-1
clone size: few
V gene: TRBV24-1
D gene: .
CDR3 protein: CATSGGGGEVFF
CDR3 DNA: TGTGCCACCAGTGGGGGGGGAGGTGAAGTTTTCTTT

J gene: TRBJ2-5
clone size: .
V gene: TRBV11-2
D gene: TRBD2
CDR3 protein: CASSVSGVSFETQYF
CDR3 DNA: TGTGCCAGCAGCGTTAGCGGGGTGTCCTTCGAGACCCAGTACTTC

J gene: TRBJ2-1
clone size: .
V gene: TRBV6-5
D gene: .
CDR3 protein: CASSPQTGGLNEQFF
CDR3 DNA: TGTGCCAGCAGCCCACAGACAGGAGGACTAAATGAGCAGTTCTTC

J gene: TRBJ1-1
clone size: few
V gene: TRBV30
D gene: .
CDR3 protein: CAWGGWEMSTEAFF
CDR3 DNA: TGTGCCTGGGGGGGCTGGGAGATGTCCACTGAAGCTTTCTTT

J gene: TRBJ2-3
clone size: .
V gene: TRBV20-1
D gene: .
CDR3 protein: CSANRPGGTDTQYF
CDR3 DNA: TGCAGTGCTAATAGGCCAGGTGGCACAGATACGCAGTATTTT

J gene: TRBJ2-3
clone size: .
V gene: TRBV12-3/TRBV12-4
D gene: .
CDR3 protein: CASTPLQPTSTDTQYF
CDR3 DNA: TGTGCCAGCACCCCCCTGCAGCCAACTAGCACAGATACGCAGTATTTT

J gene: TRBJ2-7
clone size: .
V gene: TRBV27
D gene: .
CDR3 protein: CASRFGAVNEQYF
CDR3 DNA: TGTGCCAGCCGTTTCGGGGCGGTAAACGAGCAGTACTTC

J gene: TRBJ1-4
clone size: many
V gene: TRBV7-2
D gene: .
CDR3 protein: CASSLGANEKLFF
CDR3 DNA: TGTGCCAGCAGCTTAGGTGCCAATGAAAAACTGTTTTTT

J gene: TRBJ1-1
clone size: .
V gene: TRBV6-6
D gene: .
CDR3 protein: CASQTLSSQNTEAFF
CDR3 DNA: TGTGCCAGCCAGACCCTAAGTTCCCAGAACACTGAAGCTTTCTTT

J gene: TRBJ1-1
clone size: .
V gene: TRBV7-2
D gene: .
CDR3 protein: CASSRKTFGNTEAFF
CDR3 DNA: TGTGCCAGCAGCCGCAAGACTTTCGGGAACACTGAAGCTTTCTTT